The sample holds many counts of the clone carrying this TCR beta chain. Its cognate antigen is unknown. The data originate from a study of CD8 T cells in ankylosing spondylitis. Quantitative 5'-RACE with molecular barcodes produced the TCR beta libraries. TCRdb re-called the 5' RACE reads with MiXCR, one entry per CDR3 protein. The data hold 340,000 or so distinct CDR3 sequences, with approximately 15% observed a single time. This CDR3 has 16 amino acids. V trimming: 6 bases; J trimming: 0 bases; junction bases outside the gene matches: 7. The germline V gene encodes CDR1 KGHSH and CDR2 LQKENI. Study results and limitations: Characteristic of ankylosing spondylitis blood, it appeared, was a TCR beta motif comprising about eight highly homologous variants. Researchers reportedly found disease-linked clones significantly enriched in matched ankylosing spondylitis synovial fluid.

Sample: blood, either unsorted or a sorted T cell fraction (not recorded which). This TCR was recovered from a male donor with ankylosing spondylitis or in good health (not recorded which). The genes are TRBV18 and TRBJ2-4; 8 nucleotides line up with TRBD1. CDR3 coding DNA: TGTGCCAGCTCGCAGGGGGCTGTGACAGCCAAAAACATTCAGTACTTC. Translation: CASSQGAVTAKNIQYF.